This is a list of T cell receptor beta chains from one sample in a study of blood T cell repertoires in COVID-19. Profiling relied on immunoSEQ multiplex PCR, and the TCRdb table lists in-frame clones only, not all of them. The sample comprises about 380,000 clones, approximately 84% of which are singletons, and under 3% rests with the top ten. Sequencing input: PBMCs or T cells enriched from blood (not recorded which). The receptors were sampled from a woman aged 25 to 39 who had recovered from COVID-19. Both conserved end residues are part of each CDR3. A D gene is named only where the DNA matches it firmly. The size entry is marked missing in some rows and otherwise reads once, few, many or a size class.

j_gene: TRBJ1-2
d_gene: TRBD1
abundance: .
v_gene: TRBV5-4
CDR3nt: TGTGCCAGCAGCCCCCCTGGGGACAGGGGCCACTATGGCTACACCTTC
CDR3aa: CASSPPGDRGHYGYTF

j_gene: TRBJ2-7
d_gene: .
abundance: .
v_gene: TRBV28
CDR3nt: TGTGCCAGCAGTTTGAGGGCATCCAACTACGAGCAGTACTTC
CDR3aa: CASSLRASNYEQYF

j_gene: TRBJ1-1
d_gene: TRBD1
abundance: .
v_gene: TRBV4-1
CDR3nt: TGCGCCAGCAGCCACGCGACAGGGGGCAGGGGTGGAACTGAAGCTTTCTTT
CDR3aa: CASSHATGGRGGTEAFF

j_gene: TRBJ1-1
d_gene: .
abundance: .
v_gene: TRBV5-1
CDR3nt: TGCGCCAGCAGCTTGATAACAGGGCCGAACACTGAAGCTTTCTTT
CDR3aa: CASSLITGPNTEAFF

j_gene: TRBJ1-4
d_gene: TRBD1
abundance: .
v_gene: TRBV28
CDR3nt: TGTGCCAGCAGTTCGGCAGGGGGCAATGAAAAACTGTTTTTT
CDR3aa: CASSSAGGNEKLFF

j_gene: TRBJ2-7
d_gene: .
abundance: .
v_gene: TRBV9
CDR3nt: TGTGCCAGCAGCGTAGTAGACGACATAGCGCCTTACGAGCAGTACTTC
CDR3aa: CASSVVDDIAPYEQYF

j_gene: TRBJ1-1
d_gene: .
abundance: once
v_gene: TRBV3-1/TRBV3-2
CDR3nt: TGTGCCAGCAGCCAATCAGGGGTGAACACTGAAGCTTTCTTT
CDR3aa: CASSQSGVNTEAFF

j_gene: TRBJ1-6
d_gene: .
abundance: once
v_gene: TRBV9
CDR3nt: TGTGCCAGCAGTGAGTGGTCCTATAATTCACCCCTCCACTTT
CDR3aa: CASSEWSYNSPLHF

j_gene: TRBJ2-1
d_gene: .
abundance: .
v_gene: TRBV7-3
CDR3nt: TGTGCCAGCAGCTTAAGCGGTGGATTCAATGAGCAGTTCTTC
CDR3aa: CASSLSGGFNEQFF

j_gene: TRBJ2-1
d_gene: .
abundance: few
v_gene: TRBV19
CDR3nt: TGTGCCAGTAGTATCGACTCGCGACTATCCTACAATGAGCAGTTCTTC
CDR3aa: CASSIDSRLSYNEQFF

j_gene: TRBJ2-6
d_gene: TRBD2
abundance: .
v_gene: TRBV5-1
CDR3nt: TGCGCCAGCAGCTTGGTAGGACTAGCGGGGAACTCTGGGGCCAACGTCCTGACTTTC
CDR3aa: CASSLVGLAGNSGANVLTF

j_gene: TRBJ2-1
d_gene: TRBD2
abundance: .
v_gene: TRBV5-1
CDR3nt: TGCGCCGTGTTGGAGCGGGGGGTATACAATGAGCAGTTCTTC
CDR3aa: CAVLERGVYNEQFF

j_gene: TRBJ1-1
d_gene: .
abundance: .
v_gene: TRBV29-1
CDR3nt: TGCAGCGCATCCGATCGGGTGGAAGCTTTCTTT
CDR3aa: CSASDRVEAFF

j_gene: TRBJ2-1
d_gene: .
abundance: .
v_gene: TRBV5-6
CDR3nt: TGTGCCAGCAGCATATCGACACGCAATGAGCAGTTCTTC
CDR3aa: CASSISTRNEQFF

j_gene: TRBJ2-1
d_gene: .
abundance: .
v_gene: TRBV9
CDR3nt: TGTGCCAGCAGCGTATTAGGGGTAGGATATGAAGAGCAGTTCTTC
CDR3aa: CASSVLGVGYEEQFF

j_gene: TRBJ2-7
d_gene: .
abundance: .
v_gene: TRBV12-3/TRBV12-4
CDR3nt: TGTGCCAGCAAACCCGGGAACCTATACGAGCAGTACTTC
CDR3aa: CASKPGNLYEQYF

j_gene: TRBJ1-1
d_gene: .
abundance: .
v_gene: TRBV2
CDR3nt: TGTGCCAGCAGTGAAAGATCGGAGGGACTCACTGAAGCTTTCTTT
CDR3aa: CASSERSEGLTEAFF

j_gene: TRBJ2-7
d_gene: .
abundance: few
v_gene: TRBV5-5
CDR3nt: TGTGCCAGCAGCTCAACCAGCTCCTACGAGCAGTACTTC
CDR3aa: CASSSTSSYEQYF

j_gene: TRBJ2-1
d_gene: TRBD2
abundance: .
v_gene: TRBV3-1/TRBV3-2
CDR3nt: TGTGCCAGCAGCCAAGATCAGGCGGGGGGGCTCGATGAGCAGTTCTTC
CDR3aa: CASSQDQAGGLDEQFF

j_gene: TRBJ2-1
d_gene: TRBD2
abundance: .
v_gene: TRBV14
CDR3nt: TGTGCCAGCAGCCACCCATCCCGACTAGCGGGGGACACCTACAATGAGCAGTTCTTC
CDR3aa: CASSHPSRLAGDTYNEQFF

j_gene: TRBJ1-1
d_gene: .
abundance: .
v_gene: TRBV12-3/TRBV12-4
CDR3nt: TGTGCCAGCAGTTTCCAAGGGAGCACTGAAGCTTTCTTT
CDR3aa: CASSFQGSTEAFF

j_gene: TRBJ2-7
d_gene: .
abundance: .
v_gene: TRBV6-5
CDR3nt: TGTGCCAGCAGTTCCTTCCCCGGGAACTACGAGCAGTACTTC
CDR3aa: CASSSFPGNYEQYF

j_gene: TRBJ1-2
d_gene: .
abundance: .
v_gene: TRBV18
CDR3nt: TGTGCCAGCTCACCCGAGGGGGTTTTGAGCGGCTACACCTTC
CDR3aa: CASSPEGVLSGYTF

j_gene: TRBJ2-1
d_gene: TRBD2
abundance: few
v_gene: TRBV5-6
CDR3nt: TGTGCCAGCAGCTTGTACGGCGGGGGGGCGTCCAATGAGCAGTTCTTC
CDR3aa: CASSLYGGGASNEQFF

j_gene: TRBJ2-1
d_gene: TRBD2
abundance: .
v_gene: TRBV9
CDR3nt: TGTGCCAGCAGCGCATGGACTAGAAGCTCCTACAATGAGCAGTTCTTC
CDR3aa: CASSAWTRSSYNEQFF

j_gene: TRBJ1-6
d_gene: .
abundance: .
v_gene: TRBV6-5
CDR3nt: TGTGCCAGCAGTTCTAACAGGGTAGGGGCTAATTCACCCCTCCACTTT
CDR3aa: CASSSNRVGANSPLHF

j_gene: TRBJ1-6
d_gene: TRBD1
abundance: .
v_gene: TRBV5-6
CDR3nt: TGTGCCAGTCTATCCCAGGGGGCGTCCTATAATTCACCCCTCCACTTT
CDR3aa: CASLSQGASYNSPLHF

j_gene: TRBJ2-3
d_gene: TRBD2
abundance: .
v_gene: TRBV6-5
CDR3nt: TGTGCCAGCAGGGCGGGAGTCGGCACAGATACGCAGTATTTT
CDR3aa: CASRAGVGTDTQYF

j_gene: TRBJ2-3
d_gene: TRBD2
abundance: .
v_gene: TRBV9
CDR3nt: TGTGCCAGCAGCGTAAGGGAGGGTTTGGCAGATACGCAGTATTTT
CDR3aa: CASSVREGLADTQYF

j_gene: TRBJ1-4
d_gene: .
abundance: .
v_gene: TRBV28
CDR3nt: TGTGCCAGCAGTTTACGACGGGTTCGAGAAAAACTGTTTTTT
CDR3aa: CASSLRRVREKLFF

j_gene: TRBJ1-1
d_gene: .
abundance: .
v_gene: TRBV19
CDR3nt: TGTGCCAGTAGTATAGGCGGGGGACGAGGAGCTTTCTTT
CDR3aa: CASSIGGGRGAFF

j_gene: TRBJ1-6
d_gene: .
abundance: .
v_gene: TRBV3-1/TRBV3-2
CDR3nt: TGTGCCAGCAGCCGATACAGGGAATCACCCCTCCACTTT
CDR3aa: CASSRYRESPLHF

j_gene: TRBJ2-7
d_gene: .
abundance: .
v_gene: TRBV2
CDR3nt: TGTGCCAGCAAACCAAAGGCACAGTTCGACGAGCAGTACTTC
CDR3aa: CASKPKAQFDEQYF

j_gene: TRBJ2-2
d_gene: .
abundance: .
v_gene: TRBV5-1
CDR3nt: TGCGCCAGCAGCTTCGGGGGGCGGACCGGGGAGCTGTTTTTT
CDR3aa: CASSFGGRTGELFF

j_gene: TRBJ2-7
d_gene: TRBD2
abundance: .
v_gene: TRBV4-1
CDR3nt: TGCGCCAGCAGCAAACTAGCGGGGCCTGCGGGCGACGAGCAGTACTTC
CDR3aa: CASSKLAGPAGDEQYF

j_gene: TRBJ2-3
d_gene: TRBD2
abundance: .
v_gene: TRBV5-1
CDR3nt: TGCGCCACCGGGACTAGCGGGAGTGGTACAGATACGCAGTATTTT
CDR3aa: CATGTSGSGTDTQYF